The clone carrying this T cell receptor beta chain came up a few times. Its cognate antigen is unknown. The sample is drawn from a study of beta chain features in type 1 diabetes. Overall study: What patients shared with healthy donors was a similar profile of age, gender and cell yields. Findings and caveats of the study: For patients, the naive, central memory and Treg TCRB repertoires appeared more alike than for healthy donors. TCRB CDR3 length was moderately but significantly reduced in all four CD4+ subsets of Type 1 diabetes patients.

The entirety of the isolated RNA underwent reverse transcription, so expressed TCRB transcripts were sequenced. Sequencing of naive, central memory and regulatory T cell samples gave an average of roughly 3.5 million reads. Some clones are missing from TCRdb's copy, which holds only in-frame ones; the method was immunoSEQ multiplex PCR. The table lists about 360,000 clones, approximately 12% of them singletons. In germline, CDR1 is SQVTM, CDR2 ANQGSEA. V was cut by 6 bases and J by 0 bases, with 12 bases left in between. The CDR3 sequence is 13 residues long. The TCR was taken from a young woman with type 1 diabetes. The chain employs TRBV29-1 and TRBJ2-7; a weak D match, TRBD1 (6 bases). Sequencing was performed on naive CD4+ T cells from blood. CDR3 protein: CSVGTQFSYEQYF. Written as DNA, the CDR3 is TGCAGCGTAGGGACACAGTTCTCCTACGAGCAGTACTTC.